This passage covers 15 T cell receptor beta chains from one sample sequenced in a study of T cell responses to AZD1222 COVID-19 vaccine. TCRdb keeps only in-frame clones here, not all; method: immunoSEQ multiplex PCR. Altogether fewer than 120,000 clones are present, about nine tenths being singletons, with the ten largest covering roughly 7.6%. Here the sequenced sample was peripheral blood, taken on day 0 of AZD1222 vaccination. These receptor sequences come from an adult in good health.

The rearrangement joins TRBV5-4 to TRBJ2-1; TRBD2 might be the D (6 bases). Trimming took 2 bases from V and 7 from J, leaving 13 bases between them. CDR1 and CDR2 from the germline V gene are SGHNT and YYREEE (reference sequence). The CDR3 runs to 14 residues. The CDR3 bases are TGTGCCAGCAGCTTCGAATTAGCGGATAATGAGCAGTTCTTC. This encodes CASSFELADNEQFF.

This rearrangement joins TRBV11-3 to TRBJ1-6; 11 nucleotides line up with TRBD1. After removal of 5 bases from V and 8 bases from J, the junction contained 2 bases not matched to a gene. The CDR3 covers 14 residues. Germline CDR1 reads SGHNT; CDR2 reads YENEEA. CDR3 sequence: CASSPGQGDSPLHF. The DNA for the CDR3 is TGTGCCAGCAGCCCGGGACAGGGGGATTCACCCCTCCACTTT.

The chain joins TRBV7-6 to TRBJ2-7; D tentatively fits TRBD1 or TRBD2 (5 bases each). This CDR3 comprises 16 residues. Trimming took off 5 bases at V and 3 bases at J, with 20 bases between the two ends. CDR1 and CDR2 from the germline V gene are SGHVS and FNYEAQ. CDR3 in amino acids: CASSTPTTGQDYEQYF. The CDR3 DNA follows: TGTGCCAGCAGCACCCCGACGACGGGGCAGGACTACGAGCAGTACTTC.

J is TRBJ2-5 and V is TRBV14, with unresolved D. The CDR3 totals 16 residues. Germline V gives CDR1 SGHDN, CDR2 FVKESK. Trimming cost V 0 bases and J 3 bases, with 14 bases left between them. This chain's CDR3 is CASSQETGLRKETQYF. The CDR3 DNA is TGTGCCAGCAGCCAAGAGACGGGCCTGAGGAAAGAGACCCAGTACTTC.

V is TRBV5-1 and J is TRBJ1-6; D gene unclear. CDR3 length: 16 residues. CDR1 is SGHRS, CDR2 YFSETQ, per germline. The V end lost 10 bases, the J end lost 9 bases, and 26 bases lay between the germline ends. CDR3 amino acids: CAPQVVALQRRSPLHF. The CDR3 DNA sequence: TGCGCCCCCCAGGTCGTGGCACTTCAAAGGCGTTCACCCCTCCACTTT.

The CDR3 sequence is CATSRDPHSVDNEQFF. CDR3 nucleotides: TGTGCCACCAGCAGAGATCCCCACTCGGTAGACAATGAGCAGTTCTTC. This chain links TRBV15 with TRBJ2-1; D not resolved. Trimming cost V 0 bases and J 5 bases, with 14 bases left between them. This CDR3 has 16 amino acids. CDR1 is LNHNV and CDR2 is YYDKDF in the germline V gene (reference sequence).

The V gene is TRBV9, the J gene TRBJ1-1; no clear D. Germline assignment: CDR1 SGDLS and CDR2 YYNGEE. V was clipped by 2 bases and J by 0 bases, with 8 bases between them. The CDR3 runs 14 residues. CDR3 in amino acids: CASSVDQVNTEAFF. The CDR3 DNA reads TGTGCCAGCAGCGTCGATCAGGTGAACACTGAAGCTTTCTTT.

This sequence joins TRBV7-9 and TRBJ1-4; 8 bases map to TRBD1. V shed 5 bases, J shed 5 bases, and the junction held 7 bases outside the gene matches. CDR1 is SEHNR, CDR2 FQNEAQ, per germline (reference sequence). The CDR3 is 15 amino acids. CDR3 loop: CASSPPRQGNEKLFF. The DNA for the CDR3 is TGTGCCAGCAGCCCCCCCCGACAGGGGAATGAAAAACTGTTTTTT.

This clone was observed a few times. V is TRBV28 and J is TRBJ1-2; weak D call: TRBD1 (6 bases). From germline, CDR1 is MDHEN and CDR2 SYDVKM. The V gene lost 5 bases and the J gene lost 7 bases, with 14 bases spanning the gap. The CDR3 length is 13 residues. The CDR3 DNA reads TGTGCCAGCAGTCCAGGACAGAATGGTGGCTACACCTTC. It encodes CASSPGQNGGYTF.

The chain combines TRBV28 with TRBJ1-6; 7 bases are a match to TRBD1. J was trimmed by 1 base and V by 3 bases; bases with no gene match: 12. There are 19 residues in the CDR3. CDR1 and CDR2 (germline): MDHEN, SYDVKM. CDR3 protein: CASSFLTGNGWSYNSPLHF. DNA for the CDR3: TGTGCCAGCAGTTTCCTGACAGGGAATGGATGGTCCTATAATTCACCCCTCCACTTT.

The rearrangement uses TRBV4-1 and TRBJ1-2; 7 bases align to TRBD1. The ends lost 10 bases at V and 7 bases at J; junction bases unmatched: 12. The CDR3 is made up of 13 amino acids. Germline V CDR1 and CDR2: MGHRA, YSYEKL. The CDR3 reads CATLGGGGFGYTF. CDR3 bases: TGCGCCACCCTCGGGGGAGGGGGCTTTGGCTACACCTTC.

The chain has TRBV7-9 and TRBJ1-2; D not certain. The CDR3 has 13 residues. Germline CDR1 is SEHNR and CDR2 is FQNEAQ (reference sequence). Trimming shortened V by 2 bases and J by 2 bases, and 6 bases separated the two germline ends. The CDR3 bases are TGTGCCAGCAGCTTACCTCAAAACTATGGCTACACCTTC. Translation gives CASSLPQNYGYTF. The full variable domain, with the rest looked up from reference TRBV7-9 and TRBJ1-2, is DTGVSQNPRHKITKRGQNVTFRCDPISEHNRLYWYRQTLGQGPEFLTYFQNEAQLEKSRLLSDRFSAERPKGSFSTLEIQRTEQGDSAMYLCASSLPQNYGYTFGSGTRLTVV.

This clone was observed a single time. The chain couples TRBV30 to TRBJ1-2; 7 bases align to TRBD1. The CDR3 is made up of 16 amino acids. The V and J ends lost 2 bases and 4 bases, in that order; junction bases with no gene match: 13. Per germline, CDR1 GTSNPN and CDR2 SVGIG (reference sequence). CDR3 in DNA: TGTGCCTGGAGTACATCGGGACAGCTAACCCTCTATGGCTACACCTTC. It yields the protein CAWSTSGQLTLYGYTF. The full variable domain, completed using reference TRBV30 and TRBJ1-2, is SQTIHQWPATLVQPVGSPLSLECTVEGTSNPNLYWYRQAAGRGLQLLFYSVGIGQISSEVPQNLSASRPQDRQFILSSKKLLLSDSGFYLCAWSTSGQLTLYGYTFGSGTRLTVV.

The chain joins TRBV5-1 to TRBJ2-4; 7 bases align to TRBD2. The CDR3 length is 16 residues. The V gene end was trimmed by 3 bases and the J gene end by 1 base; junction bases not matched to a gene: 7. Germline V gene sequence: CDR1 SGHRS, CDR2 YFSETQ. The CDR3 bases are TGCGCCAGCAGCTCCGAAGGGAGGGGTGCCAAAAACATTCAGTACTTC. It is translated as CASSSEGRGAKNIQYF. The full variable domain, rest sourced from reference TRBV5-1 and TRBJ2-4, is KAGVTQTPRYLIKTRGQQVTLSCSPISGHRSVSWYQQTPGQGLQFLFEYFSETQRNKGNFPGRFSGRQFSNSRSEMNVSTLELGDSALYLCASSSEGRGAKNIQYFGAGTRLSVL.

This clone was seen just once. This sequence joins TRBV6-5 and TRBJ2-1; D is unclear. This CDR3 is 11 amino acids long. V lost 7 bases to trimming and J lost 5 bases, with 6 bases between them. Germline V CDR1 and CDR2: MNHEY, SVGAGI. Here the CDR3 reads CASTLHNEQFF. The CDR3 DNA is TGTGCCAGCACCCTTCACAATGAGCAGTTCTTC.